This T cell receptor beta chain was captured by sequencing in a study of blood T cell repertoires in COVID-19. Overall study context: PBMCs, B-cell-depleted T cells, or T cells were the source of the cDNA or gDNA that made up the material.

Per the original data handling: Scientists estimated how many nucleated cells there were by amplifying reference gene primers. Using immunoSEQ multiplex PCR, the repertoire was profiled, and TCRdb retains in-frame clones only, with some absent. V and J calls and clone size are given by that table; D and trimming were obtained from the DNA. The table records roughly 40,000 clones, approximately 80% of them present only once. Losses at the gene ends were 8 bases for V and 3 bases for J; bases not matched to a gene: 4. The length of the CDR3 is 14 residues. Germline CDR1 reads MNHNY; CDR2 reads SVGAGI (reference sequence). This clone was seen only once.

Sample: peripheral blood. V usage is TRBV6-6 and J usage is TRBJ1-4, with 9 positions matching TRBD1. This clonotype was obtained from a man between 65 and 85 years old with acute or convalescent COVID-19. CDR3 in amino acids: CASARDRANEKLFF. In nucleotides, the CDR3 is TGTGCCAGCGCCAGGGACAGGGCTAATGAAAAACTGTTTTTT.